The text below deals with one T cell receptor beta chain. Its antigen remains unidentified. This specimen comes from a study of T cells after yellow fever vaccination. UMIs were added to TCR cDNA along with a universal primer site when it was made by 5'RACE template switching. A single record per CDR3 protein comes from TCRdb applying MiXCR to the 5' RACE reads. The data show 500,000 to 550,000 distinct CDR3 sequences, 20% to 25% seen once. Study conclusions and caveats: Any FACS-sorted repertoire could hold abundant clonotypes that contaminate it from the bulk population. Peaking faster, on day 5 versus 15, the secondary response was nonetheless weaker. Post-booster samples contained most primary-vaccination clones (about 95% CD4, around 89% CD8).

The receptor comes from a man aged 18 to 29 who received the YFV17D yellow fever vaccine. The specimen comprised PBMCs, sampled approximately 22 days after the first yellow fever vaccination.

CDR3 in DNA: TGTGCCAGTGAGAGTCTGGACTCTGCTCCCTACAATGAGCAGTTCTTC. Its translation is CASESLDSAPYNEQFF. This rearrangement joins TRBV19 to TRBJ2-1; D perhaps matches TRBD2 (5 bases). The ends were cut back, 8 bases at V and 2 bases at J, with 19 bases in the middle. The germline CDR1 and CDR2 sequences are LNHDA and SQIVND (reference sequence). The CDR3 is 16 residues long.